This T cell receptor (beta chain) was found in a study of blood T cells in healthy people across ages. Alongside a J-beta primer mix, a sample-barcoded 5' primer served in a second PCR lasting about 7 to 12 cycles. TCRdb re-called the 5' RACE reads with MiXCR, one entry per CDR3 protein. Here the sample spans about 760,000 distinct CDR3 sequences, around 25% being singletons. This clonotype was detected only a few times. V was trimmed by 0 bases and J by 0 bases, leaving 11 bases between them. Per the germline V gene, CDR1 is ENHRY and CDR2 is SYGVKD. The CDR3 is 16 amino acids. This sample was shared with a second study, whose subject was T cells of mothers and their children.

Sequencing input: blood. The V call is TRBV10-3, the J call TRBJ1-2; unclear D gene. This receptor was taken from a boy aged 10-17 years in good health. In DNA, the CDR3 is TGTGCCATCAGTGAGTCCAGAACACCTTCTAACTATGGCTACACCTTC. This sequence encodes CAISESRTPSNYGYTF.